The T cell receptor beta chain under discussion was sequenced for a study of T cell changes during pregnancy in multiple sclerosis. Assay: immunoSEQ multiplex PCR; the TCRdb copy retains only in-frame clones and omits some. The sample records nearly 20,000 clones, roughly 90% being singletons. The V segment lost 10 bases and the J segment 4 bases; nucleotides outside the gene matches: 7. The CDR3 loop spans 15 amino acids. CDR1 is SNHLY, CDR2 FYNNEI, per germline. This TCR was recovered from a female donor in good health, enrolled as a control in a pregnancy study. The V and J genes are TRBV2 and TRBJ2-2; 12 positions agree with TRBD2. The input for sequencing was CD8+ T cells from peripheral blood mononuclear cells, taken in the third trimester of pregnancy. CDR3 sequence: CAKGLAGDGTGELFF. CDR3 nucleotides: TGTGCCAAGGGACTAGCGGGCGACGGCACCGGGGAGCTGTTTTTT.